The clone carrying this TCR beta chain was recorded many times. Its antigen is not known. The source of the sample is a study of regulatory T cells in long-lasting Graves disease. Broader study findings: Clonotypes that were public and shared totalled 2,500 to 3,500 in persistent patients versus 750 to 1,000 in new patients. Persistent disease preferred TRBV28, TRBJ1-2 and TRBJ2-5. Reduced TCR diversity was observed in persistent Graves' patients versus newly diagnosed patients.

Germline CDR1 reads KGHDR; CDR2 reads SFDVKD. This CDR3 is built from 13 residues. V was shortened by 9 bases and J by 0 bases, with 7 bases between the two germline ends. Combining iRepertoire HTBI primers with Arm-PCR of CDR3 regions, the authors built TCR beta libraries. Via MiXCR, TCRdb re-called the multiplex PCR reads, giving one row per CDR3 protein. The data hold approximately 250,000 distinct CDR3 sequences, with about 18% observed a single time. Time point in this sample: newly diagnosed GD, antithyroid drugs for less than 3 months. From PBMCs, RNA was extracted and then used to make the TCR library. An approximately 10-milliliter sample of peripheral blood was drawn into EDTA tubes.

Here the sequenced sample was peripheral blood mononuclear cells (PBMCs), taken at new diagnosis, from a patient treated with antithyroid drugs. The V and J genes are TRBV24-1 and TRBJ1-4; D not resolved. This receptor was obtained from a female donor with Graves disease. The CDR3 reads CATGEATNEKLFF. In DNA form, the CDR3 reads TGTGCCACCGGGGAAGCAACTAATGAAAAACTGTTTTTT.